Following are 25 T cell receptor beta chains from one sample sequenced in a study of vaccination and CD4 T cells after COVID-19. Cultured CD4+ T-cell DNA underwent Oncomine TCR Beta short-read sequencing. TCRdb re-analysed the PCR reads in MiXCR, keeping a single row per CDR3 protein. The sample contains roughly 20,000 distinct CDR3 sequences, approximately 40% of which appear only once. No antigens are known for them. Treatment of the sample: approximately 9-day PBMC culture with coronavirus spike peptide pools or control peptides (ViraFEST assay). This specimen was CD4+ T cells from blood, cultured in vitro, taken before SARS-CoV-2 vaccination. The source is a human donor who received a COVID-19 vaccine.

The chain employs TRBV5-1 and TRBJ2-2; maybe TRBD1 (5 bases). Germline CDR1 reads SGHRS; CDR2 reads YFSETQ. Trimming removed 1 base from V and 5 bases from J, with 15 bases in between. The CDR3 runs to 16 residues. CDR3 in amino acids: CASSLPSTVGTGELFF. The CDR3 DNA follows: TGCGCCAGCAGCTTGCCGTCGACAGTGGGAACCGGGGAGCTGTTTTTT.

This clonotype was counted only a few times. This sequence joins TRBV2 and TRBJ2-5; D gene ambiguous. V lost 6 bases to trimming and J lost 4 bases, with 6 bases between them. The CDR3 sequence is 11 residues long. Germline V gives CDR1 SNHLY, CDR2 FYNNEI. The CDR3 region has the DNA TGTGCCAGCAGGTCTTCAGAGACCCAGTACTTC. It codes for CASRSSETQYF. The whole variable domain, filled in from reference TRBV2 and TRBJ2-5, reads EPEVTQTPSHQVTQMGQEVILRCVPISNHLYFYWYRQILGQKVEFLVSFYNNEISEKSEIFDDQFSVERPDGSNFTLKIRSTKLEDSAMYFCASRSSETQYFGPGTRLLVL.

V gene TRBV27 combines with J gene TRBJ2-2; 7 nucleotides match TRBD1. V dropped 5 bases and J dropped 0; count of bases not matched to a gene: 6. In germline, CDR1 is MNHEY, CDR2 SMNVEV (reference sequence). The CDR3 covers 16 residues. The CDR3 loop reads CASSVQGTANTGELFF. The CDR3 coding sequence is TGTGCCAGCAGTGTACAGGGGACCGCGAACACCGGGGAGCTGTTTTTT.

The J gene is TRBJ2-1, the V gene TRBV25-1; maybe TRBD2 (5 bases). This CDR3 is built from 14 residues. CDR1 and CDR2 from the germline V gene are MGHDK and SYGVNS. V lost 1 base to trimming and J lost 6 bases, with 10 bases between them. The CDR3 DNA follows: TGTGCCAGCAGTGAATTTCGAGGGTCCAATGAGCAGTTCTTC. As protein: CASSEFRGSNEQFF. Looking up the rest from reference TRBV25-1 and TRBJ2-1 gives the full variable domain: EADIYQTPRYLVIGTGKKITLECSQTMGHDKMYWYQQDPGMELHLIHYSYGVNSTEKGDLSSESTVSRIRTEHFPLTLESARPSHTSQYLCASSEFRGSNEQFFGPGTRLTVL.

V gene TRBV19 combines with J gene TRBJ2-5; the D is unclear. Germline loops: CDR1 LNHDA, CDR2 SQIVND (reference sequence). The CDR3 totals 14 residues. V shed 1 base and J shed 2 bases, with 8 bases lying between them. This CDR3 reads CASSIAANQETQYF. In nucleotides, the CDR3 is TGTGCCAGTAGTATAGCGGCAAATCAAGAGACCCAGTACTTC.

The gene calls are TRBV5-4 and TRBJ2-1; 8 bases match TRBD1. The germline V gene encodes CDR1 SGHNT and CDR2 YYREEE (reference sequence). The CDR3 runs 16 residues. V lost 4 bases and J lost 8; bases outside the gene matches: 14. The CDR3 region is CASSPKAGQDGDEQFF. CDR3 in DNA: TGTGCCAGCAGCCCCAAGGCGGGACAGGATGGGGATGAGCAGTTCTTC.

This clonotype occurred a few times. The CDR3 loop reads CASSFDRVQTQYF. The CDR3 region has the DNA TGTGCCAGCAGCTTTGACAGGGTTCAGACCCAGTACTTC. This chain joins TRBV11-3 and TRBJ2-5; 7 nucleotides match TRBD1. The CDR3 runs 13 residues. Losses at the gene ends were 3 bases for V and 6 bases for J; bases not matched to a gene: 4. The V gene's germline CDR1 is SGHNT and CDR2 YENEEA.

This sequence joins TRBV21-1 and TRBJ1-1; the table's D call, TRBD1, has no DNA check behind it. TRBV21-1 is described as a pseudogene. The CDR3 runs 14 residues. The CDR3 coding sequence is TGTGCCAGCATCTCCGGGACAGGGAACACTGAAGCTTTCTTT. Translated: CASISGTGNTEAFF.

The CDR3 region is CASSSALTGRNEQFF. The CDR3 DNA reads TGTGCCAGCAGCTCAGCTTTGACAGGGAGGAATGAGCAGTTCTTC. The chain joins TRBV6-1 to TRBJ2-1; D may be TRBD1 (7 bases). With 6 bases removed from V and 7 bases from J, the gap between germline ends came to 19 bases. The CDR3 covers 15 residues. From germline, CDR1 is MNHNS and CDR2 SASEGT.

The genes are TRBV6-1 and TRBJ1-4; 12 positions match TRBD1. In germline, CDR1 is MNHNS, CDR2 SASEGT. V trimming: 5 bases; J trimming: 9 bases; junction bases outside the gene matches: 16. There are 18 residues in the CDR3. Here the CDR3 DNA reads TGTGCCAGCAGTCCAGACGTGGGGACAGGGGGCCTTATGAAAAAACTGTTTTTT. Translation gives CASSPDVGTGGLMKKLFF.

V and J are TRBV12-3 or TRBV12-4 and TRBJ2-7, with 7 bases matching TRBD1. Trimming removed 2 bases from V and 6 bases from J; junction bases left unmatched: 13. The CDR3 has 16 residues. The CDR3 region has the DNA TGTGCCAGCAGTTTAAGGATAGGGGCAGGGGGTAGCGAGCAGTACTTC. It translates to CASSLRIGAGGSEQYF.

The V gene is TRBV7-8, the J gene TRBJ2-3; D is perhaps TRBD1 (5 bases). Trimming stripped 5 bases from V and 7 bases from J, with 19 bases between. The CDR3 consists of 15 residues. In germline, CDR1 is SGHVS, CDR2 FQNEAQ. The CDR3 is CASSPQGVGVNTQYF. The CDR3 nucleotides read TGTGCCAGCAGCCCCCAAGGGGTTGGGGTGAATACGCAGTATTTT.

This clonotype turned up a few times. V gene TRBV19 combines with J gene TRBJ1-2; D perhaps matches TRBD1 (5 bases). The germline V and J ends were trimmed by 7 bases and 2 bases, with 14 bases remaining between them. There are 14 residues in the CDR3. Germline CDR1 reads LNHDA; CDR2 reads SQIVND (reference sequence). The DNA for the CDR3 is TGTGCCAGTACCTCCATGGAGGGGAACTATGGCTACACCTTC. This sequence encodes CASTSMEGNYGYTF.

This clonotype was detected a few times. The chain carries TRBV11-3 and TRBJ2-1, with 13 bases that match TRBD2. In germline, CDR1 is SGHNT, CDR2 YENEEA. Losses at the gene ends were 5 bases for V and 7 bases for J; bases not matched to a gene: 11. The CDR3 has 17 residues. For the CDR3, the DNA is TGTGCCAGCAGCCTACTAGCGGGGGGGGGCTTCACTAATGAGCAGTTCTTC. Translation gives CASSLLAGGGFTNEQFF.

The V and J genes are TRBV28 and TRBJ2-3; D might be TRBD2 (6 bases). Germline-derived CDR1 and CDR2 are MDHEN and SYDVKM. The V and J ends lost 4 bases and 2 bases respectively, with 16 bases between them. The CDR3 runs 16 residues. CDR3 protein: CASSSLGDSSTDTQYF. The CDR3 DNA sequence: TGTGCCAGCAGTTCGCTAGGGGACTCTTCCACAGATACGCAGTATTTT.

The chain combines TRBV29-1 with TRBJ1-1, with 7 positions matching TRBD1. After removal of 1 base from V and 7 bases from J, the junction contained 9 bases not matched to a gene. The CDR3 consists of 14 residues. Germline values: CDR1 SQVTM, CDR2 ANQGSEA. This CDR3 reads CSVEASLRDSEAFF. For the CDR3, the DNA is TGCAGCGTTGAAGCGTCGCTCCGGGACAGTGAAGCTTTCTTT.

J is TRBJ2-2 and V is TRBV4-1; 9 bases align to TRBD2. Unmatched junction bases numbered 8, after V lost 3 bases and J lost 0 bases. The CDR3 length is 18 residues. Germline V gives CDR1 MGHRA, CDR2 YSYEKL. Here the CDR3 DNA reads TGCGCCAGCAGCCAGGGAATTAGCGGGGGCGCGAACACCGGGGAGCTGTTTTTT. It translates to CASSQGISGGANTGELFF.

The CDR3 nucleotides are TGTGCCAGCAGCGACTTGACAGGGGAGAACACTGAAGCTTTCTTT. Residues: CASSDLTGENTEAFF. This chain uses TRBV9 with TRBJ1-1; 8 nucleotides line up with TRBD1. There are 15 residues in the CDR3. Trimming cost V 3 bases and J 1 base; bases outside gene matches: 5. Germline-derived CDR1 and CDR2 are SGDLS and YYNGEE.

This sequence joins TRBV7-6 and TRBJ1-6, with 8 bases lining up with TRBD1. The CDR3 has 14 residues. V lost 5 bases to trimming and J lost 7 bases; unmatched junction nucleotides: 4. From germline, CDR1 is SGHVS and CDR2 FNYEAQ. The CDR3 sequence is CASSAGTGNSPLHF. DNA for the CDR3: TGTGCCAGCAGCGCCGGGACAGGCAATTCACCCCTCCACTTT.

This clonotype was seen a handful of times. The rearrangement links TRBV25-1 to TRBJ2-7, with TRBD1 matching over 7 bases. The junction had 2 bases not matched to a gene; V was cut back by 5 bases and J by 4 bases. Germline V gives CDR1 MGHDK, CDR2 SYGVNS. This CDR3 is built from 12 residues. The DNA of the CDR3 is TGTGCCAGCAGTCCCAGGGGGTACGAGCAGTACTTC. This sequence encodes CASSPRGYEQYF.

V and J are TRBV6-1 and TRBJ2-7; no clear D. Trimming shortened V by 5 bases and J by 3 bases, and 5 bases separated the two germline ends. The CDR3 has 11 amino acids. The V gene's germline CDR1 is MNHNS and CDR2 SASEGT. The CDR3 spells CASSNLYEQYF. The CDR3 bases are TGTGCCAGCAGTAATCTCTACGAGCAGTACTTC.

A few counts support this clonotype. V is TRBV19 and J is TRBJ1-5, with D possibly TRBD1 on 5 matching bases. CDR1 is LNHDA and CDR2 is SQIVND in the germline V gene (reference sequence). The length of the CDR3 is 12 residues. The CDR3 nucleotides read TGTGCTGGCGGGGGGAGGAAACAGCCCCAGCATTTT. It translates to CAGGGRKQPQHF. The full variable domain, rest sourced from reference TRBV19 and TRBJ1-5, is DGGITQSPKYLFRKEGQNVTLSCEQNLNHDAMYWYRQDPGQGLRLIYYSQIVNDFQKGDIAEGYSVSREKKESFPLTVTSAQKNPTAFYLCAGGGRKQPQHFGDGTRLSIL.

The J gene is TRBJ1-2, the V gene TRBV12-3 or TRBV12-4, with D possibly matching TRBD1 (5 bases). V was shortened by 2 bases and J by 2 bases, with 9 bases between the two germline ends. The CDR3 is 14 amino acids. CDR3 residues: CASSLLGPNYGYTF. The DNA of the CDR3 is TGTGCCAGCAGTTTATTGGGGCCGAACTATGGCTACACCTTC.

In this sample, this clonotype turned up a few times. The rearrangement links TRBV19 to TRBJ2-2; 9 positions match TRBD2. The V gene end was trimmed by 2 bases and the J gene end by 7 bases; junction bases not matched to a gene: 8. The germline V gene has CDR1 LNHDA and CDR2 SQIVND (reference sequence). CDR3 length equals 16 residues. In DNA form, the CDR3 reads TGTGCCAGTAGTATACAAGGGGGTAGCGGGAGCGGGGAGCTGTTTTTT. This translates into CASSIQGGSGSGELFF.

This clonotype showed up just a few times. V and J are TRBV7-3 and TRBJ1-3; TRBD1 agrees at 7 bases. The V and J ends lost 0 bases and 0 bases, in that order; junction bases with no gene match: 8. CDR1 and CDR2 from the germline V gene are SGHTA and FQGTGA. The CDR3 is 18 residues long. CDR3 DNA sequence: TGTGCCAGCAGCTTAACTCATGGGGACAGTCGCTCTGGAAACACCATATATTTT. Its protein is CASSLTHGDSRSGNTIYF.